Following are 26 T cell receptor beta chains from one sample sequenced in a study of Graves' ophthalmopathy and Graves' hyperthyroidism. RNA served as the template for amplifying TCR beta CDR3 regions. HTBI-primed first-round RT-PCR preceded second-round multiplex PCR. One entry per CDR3 protein, called by TCRdb with MiXCR from the multiplex PCR reads. This sample yields roughly 480,000 distinct CDR3 sequences, of which approximately 15% are seen a single time; over 8% belongs to the top ten. The specimen sequenced was blood. These receptors were collected from a woman aged 25 to 39 with Graves' ophthalmopathy.

This clonotype was counted many times. The CDR3: CASSFSMGGSTIYF. The CDR3 DNA reads as TGTGCCAGCAGCTTCTCCATGGGAGGGAGCACCATATATTTT. This chain uses TRBV7-2 with TRBJ1-3; D gene ambiguous. V was pared by 3 bases and J by 9 bases, with 15 bases between. Germline V gives CDR1 SGHTA, CDR2 FQGNSA. CDR3 length: 14 amino acids.

This clonotype has ten or more counts. The rearrangement joins TRBV5-4 to TRBJ1-2; D is ambiguous. Deletions cut 0 bases from V and 4 bases from J, with 16 bases between. Germline V gene sequence: CDR1 SGHNT, CDR2 YYREEE (reference sequence). The CDR3 contains 16 residues. The DNA of the CDR3 is TGTGCCAGCAGCTTGGCCCTGGGCAAACTCGGCTATGGCTACACCTTC. Protein: CASSLALGKLGYGYTF.

In this sample, this clonotype turned up many times. The J gene is TRBJ2-7, the V gene TRBV28; D is perhaps TRBD2 (6 bases). Trimming took 2 bases from V and 9 from J, leaving 11 bases between them. Looked up from germline, CDR1 is MDHEN and CDR2 is SYDVKM. This CDR3 is built from 12 residues. The CDR3 DNA is TGTGCCAGCAGTTTAGAAAGGGAGGCGCAGTACTTC. Its translation: CASSLEREAQYF. Full variable domain (rest looked up from reference TRBV28 and TRBJ2-7): DVKVTQSSRYLVKRTGEKVFLECVQDMDHENMFWYRQDPGLGLRLIYFSYDVKMKEKGDIPEGYSVSREKKERFSLILESASTNQTSMYLCASSLEREAQYFGPGTRLTVT.

This chain links TRBV18 with TRBJ1-1; D call uncertain. Germline-derived CDR1 and CDR2 are KGHSH and LQKENI. The CDR3 is 14 amino acids. V was clipped by 3 bases and J by 2 bases, with 10 bases between them. CDR3 nucleotide sequence: TGTGCCAGCTCACCTTATACGGATAACACTGAAGCTTTCTTT. Residues: CASSPYTDNTEAFF.

The V gene is TRBV6-1, the J gene TRBJ2-5, with 9 bases lining up with TRBD2. CDR1 and CDR2 from the germline V gene are MNHNS and SASEGT. This CDR3 has 15 residues. V shed 1 base, J shed 5 bases, and the junction held 5 bases outside the gene matches. The CDR3 region has the DNA TGTGCCAGCAGTGAAGAAATGGCGGGGGGGGAGACCCAGTACTTC. Translated, it gives CASSEEMAGGETQYF.

In this sample, this clonotype turned up a few times. The germline gene is not matched at one end of the junction; a read error may be the cause. The chain joins TRBV29-1 to TRBJ1-6; 12 nucleotides agree with TRBD1. The CDR3 has 14 residues. Looked up from germline, CDR1 is SQVTM and CDR2 is ANQGSEA. This chain's CDR3 is CSVGTGGINSHLHF. The CDR3 coding sequence is TGCAGCGTCGGGACAGGGGGCATCAATTCACACCTCCACTTT.

There are many counts of this clonotype. The J gene is TRBJ1-2, the V gene TRBV12-3 or TRBV12-4; TRBD1 matches at 7 bases. The CDR3 sequence is 14 residues long. J lost 4 bases, V lost 7 bases, and 9 bases had no gene match. For the CDR3, the DNA is TGTGCCAGCACTACAGACAGGGCAGGCTATGGCTACACCTTC. Its protein product is CASTTDRAGYGYTF.

This clonotype was observed at least ten times. The rearrangement joins TRBV5-1 to TRBJ1-1; 7 bases are a match to TRBD1. The CDR3 runs 14 residues. Germline V lookup: CDR1 SGHRS, CDR2 YFSETQ. The junction had 6 bases not matched to a gene; V was cut back by 0 bases and J by 7 bases. CDR3 protein: CASSLAGTDIEAFF. CDR3 nucleotides: TGCGCCAGCAGCTTGGCCGGGACAGACATTGAAGCTTTCTTT.

This clonotype came up many times. The chain has TRBV11-3 and TRBJ1-1; possible D gene TRBD1, 5 bases. This CDR3 has 14 residues. CDR1 is SGHNT, CDR2 YENEEA, per germline. Between the trimmed V and J ends, which lost 5 bases and 9 bases, there was a span of 19 bases. The CDR3 DNA sequence: TGTGCCAGCAGCCCCCCGGGGGAGTCTGAACAAGCTTTCTTT. Its protein product is CASSPPGESEQAFF.

The sample holds many counts of this clonotype. The rearrangement links TRBV12-3 or TRBV12-4 to TRBJ2-2; 7 nucleotides line up with TRBD1. The CDR3 has 14 amino acids. The ends lost 4 bases at V and 4 bases at J; junction bases unmatched: 3. CDR3 nucleotide sequence: TGTGCCAGCAGTTCCGGGACAGCCACCGGGGAGCTGTTTTTT. Its protein is CASSSGTATGELFF.

This clonotype was seen many times. J is TRBJ2-7 and V is TRBV29-1, with a weak D call TRBD2 (6 bases). Germline CDR1 SQVTM, CDR2 ANQGSEA. Trimming left V 1 base short and J 6 bases short, with 16 bases between. This CDR3 contains 14 residues. This chain's CDR3 is CSVEGGDGYREQYF. DNA for the CDR3: TGCAGCGTTGAAGGGGGGGATGGGTACCGCGAGCAGTACTTC.

This clonotype was counted ten times or more. The DNA for the CDR3 is TGCGCCAGCAGCCAAGAGGGGACAGGCCTCGAGCAGTACTTC. Protein product: CASSQEGTGLEQYF. The V and J genes are TRBV4-1 and TRBJ2-7; 8 positions agree with TRBD1. This CDR3 has 14 residues. Germline assignment: CDR1 MGHRA and CDR2 YSYEKL. Trimming removed 0 bases from V and 6 bases from J; junction bases left unmatched: 4.

This clonotype turned up a few times. The genes are TRBV6-1 and TRBJ1-1; 11 positions match TRBD1. This CDR3 comprises 14 residues. Germline V gene sequence: CDR1 MNHNS, CDR2 SASEGT. V gave up 10 bases and J gave up 5 bases; unmatched junction bases: 9. The CDR3 DNA sequence: TGTGCCACTAAAAGGACAGGGGGCGAAACTGAAGCTTTCTTT. The encoded protein is CATKRTGGETEAFF.

In its sample, this clonotype was seen a few times. The V call is TRBV20-1, the J call TRBJ1-1, with D perhaps matching TRBD1 (5 bases). This CDR3 contains 15 residues. Germline CDR1 is DFQATT and CDR2 is SNEGSKA (reference sequence). V was clipped by 4 bases and J by 0 bases, with 15 bases between them. The CDR3 here is CSATPPGVLNTEAFF. The CDR3 DNA reads TGCAGTGCTACCCCCCCGGGGGTCTTGAACACTGAAGCTTTCTTT.

Remarks on this clonotype: This CDR3 fails to terminate in the conserved phenylalanine or tryptophan, so it likely reflects a read error. V is TRBV5-1 and J is TRBJ2-7; no clear D. Trimming shortened V by 4 bases and J by 0 bases, and 11 bases separated the two germline ends. There are 14 residues in the CDR3. Germline V lookup: CDR1 SGHRS, CDR2 YFSETQ. The CDR3 DNA sequence: TGCGCCAGCAGCCCTACGGTTCCCTCCTACGAGCAGTACCTC. Protein product: CASSPTVPSYEQYL.

This clonotype was found many times. V usage is TRBV11-1 and J usage is TRBJ2-7; 8 nucleotides agree with TRBD1. V lost 4 bases, J lost 2 bases, and 13 bases stayed unmatched. In germline, CDR1 is SGHAT, CDR2 FQDESV (reference sequence). The CDR3 totals 17 residues. This CDR3 is CASSSAGRTGPPYEQYF. The CDR3 bases are TGTGCCAGCAGCTCTGCTGGAAGGACAGGGCCTCCCTACGAGCAGTACTTC.

This clonotype was seen a handful of times. The chain uses TRBV4-1 and TRBJ1-2, with TRBD1 matching over 7 bases. Germline assignment: CDR1 MGHRA and CDR2 YSYEKL. The CDR3 covers 15 residues. The V and J ends lost 2 bases and 6 bases, in that order; junction bases with no gene match: 9. CDR3 bases: TGCGCCAGCAGCCAAATTAACAGGGGAGTGGATGGCTACACCTTC. Translated: CASSQINRGVDGYTF.

This clonotype was counted at least ten times. The V and J genes are TRBV12-3 or TRBV12-4 and TRBJ1-1; D call uncertain. V dropped 5 bases and J dropped 5 bases, with 15 bases sitting between them. CDR3 length: 14 residues. The CDR3 region has the DNA TGTGCCAGCAGTCCTTATGAGGGTTGGACTGAAGCTTTCTTT. This codes for CASSPYEGWTEAFF.

By sample fraction, this clonotype is large. The chain employs TRBV20-1 and TRBJ2-7, with TRBD1 identical over 9 bases. Per germline, CDR1 DFQATT and CDR2 SNEGSKA (reference sequence). The CDR3 has 17 residues. J gave up 6 bases and V 1 base, and 16 bases lay outside the gene matches. The CDR3 here is CSARGYADGTGRPEQYF. The DNA for the CDR3 is TGCAGTGCTAGAGGTTACGCCGATGGGACAGGGAGGCCCGAGCAGTACTTC.

This clonotype was detected ten times or more. The chain carries TRBV20-1 and TRBJ2-7, with D possibly called TRBD1 or TRBD2 (5 bases each). Looked up from germline, CDR1 is DFQATT and CDR2 is SNEGSKA (reference sequence). V was pared by 6 bases and J by 4 bases, with 16 bases between. This CDR3 is built from 13 residues. DNA for the CDR3: TGCAGTGCCTGGGAACAGGACTCATACGAGCAGTACTTC. It yields the protein CSAWEQDSYEQYF.

This clonotype came up many times. The chain couples TRBV28 to TRBJ2-7; perhaps TRBD2 as D (6 bases). V was cut by 8 bases and J by 6 bases, with 17 bases left in between. Germline V CDR1 and CDR2: MDHEN, SYDVKM. The CDR3 is 13 residues long. CDR3 in amino acids: CASDPVFGSEQYF. The CDR3 DNA is TGTGCCAGCGACCCAGTTTTCGGGAGCGAGCAGTACTTC.

This clonotype was picked up many times. The chain joins TRBV7-6 to TRBJ1-1, with TRBD1 as a possible D gene (6 bases). Deletions cut 0 bases from V and 4 bases from J, with 12 bases between. The germline gives CDR1 SGHVS, CDR2 FNYEAQ. The CDR3 runs 15 residues. CDR3 in amino acids: CASSLARGAGTEAFF. The CDR3 coding sequence is TGTGCCAGCAGCTTAGCTCGGGGGGCAGGCACTGAAGCTTTCTTT. Full variable domain (outside the CDR3, taken from reference TRBV7-6 and TRBJ1-1): GAGVSQSPRYKVTKRGQDVALRCDPISGHVSLYWYRQALGQGPEFLTYFNYEAQQDKSGLPNDRFSAERPEGSISTLTIQRTEQRDSAMYRCASSLARGAGTEAFFGQGTRLTVV.

This clonotype was counted ten times or more. This chain uses TRBV2 with TRBJ2-7; 10 bases fit TRBD2. V gave up 5 bases and J gave up 4 bases; unmatched junction bases: 8. Germline lookup yields CDR1 SNHLY and CDR2 FYNNEI. The CDR3 has 15 amino acids. DNA of the CDR3: TGTGCCAGCAGTCTACTAGCGGGGATACCTTACGAGCAGTACTTC. It translates to CASSLLAGIPYEQYF.

This clonotype was recorded many times. The gene calls are TRBV2 and TRBJ1-5; no firm D call. Germline values: CDR1 SNHLY, CDR2 FYNNEI. This CDR3 comprises 13 residues. V lost 7 bases to trimming and J lost 4 bases, with 11 bases between them. The CDR3 DNA follows: TGTGCCAGCATTGGCAGTCTTAATCAGCCCCAGCATTTT. Its translation is CASIGSLNQPQHF.

This clonotype was observed at least ten times. The chain recombines TRBV28 with TRBJ2-7; TRBD1 matches 9 bases. V lost 9 bases to trimming and J lost 1 base; unmatched junction nucleotides: 7. From germline, CDR1 is MDHEN and CDR2 SYDVKM. The CDR3 loop spans 14 amino acids. In DNA form, the CDR3 reads TGTGCCAGTATCATCGGGACAGGGTCCTACGAGCAGTACTTC. Protein: CASIIGTGSYEQYF.

The rearrangement links TRBV20-1 to TRBJ2-7; weak D call: TRBD2 (6 bases). CDR1 and CDR2 (germline): DFQATT, SNEGSKA (reference sequence). The germline V and J ends were trimmed by 0 bases and 0 bases, with 18 bases remaining between them. The CDR3 spans 17 residues. The CDR3 protein is CSARDLSREVFSYEQYF. The CDR3, as DNA: TGCAGTGCTAGAGATCTATCCAGGGAGGTTTTCTCCTACGAGCAGTACTTC.